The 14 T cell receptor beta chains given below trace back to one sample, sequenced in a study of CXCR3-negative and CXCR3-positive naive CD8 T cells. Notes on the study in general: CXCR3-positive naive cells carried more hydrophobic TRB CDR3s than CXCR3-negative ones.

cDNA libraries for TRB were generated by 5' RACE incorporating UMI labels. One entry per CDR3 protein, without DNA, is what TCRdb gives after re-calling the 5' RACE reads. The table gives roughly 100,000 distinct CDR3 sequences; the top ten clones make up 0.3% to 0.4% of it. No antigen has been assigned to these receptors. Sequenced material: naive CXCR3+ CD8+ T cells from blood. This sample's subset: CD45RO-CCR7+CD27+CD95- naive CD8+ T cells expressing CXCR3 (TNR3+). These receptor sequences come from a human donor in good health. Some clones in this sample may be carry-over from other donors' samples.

The CDR3 here is CASRAGEGDTQYF. The rearrangement links TRBV6-5 to TRBJ2-3; TCRdb indicates TRBD2, and absent DNA this call remains unverified. Germline V gene sequence: CDR1 MNHEY, CDR2 SVGAGI. This CDR3 is built from 13 residues.

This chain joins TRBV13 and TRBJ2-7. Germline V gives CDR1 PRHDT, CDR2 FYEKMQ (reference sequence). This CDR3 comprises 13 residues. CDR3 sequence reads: CSSSQLLWNEQYF.

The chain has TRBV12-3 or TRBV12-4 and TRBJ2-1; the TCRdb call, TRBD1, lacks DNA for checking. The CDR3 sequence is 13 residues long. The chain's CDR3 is CASTPGFYNEQFF.

This CDR3 reads CSVEETVSYEQYF. This sequence joins TRBV29-1 and TRBJ2-7; TCRdb indicates TRBD1, and absent DNA this call remains unverified. The germline V gene encodes CDR1 SQVTM and CDR2 ANQGSEA. CDR3 size: 13 residues.

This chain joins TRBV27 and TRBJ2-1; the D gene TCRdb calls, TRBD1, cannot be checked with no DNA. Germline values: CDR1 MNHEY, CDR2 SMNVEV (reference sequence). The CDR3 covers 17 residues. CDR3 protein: CASSYDTGQNPYNEQFF.

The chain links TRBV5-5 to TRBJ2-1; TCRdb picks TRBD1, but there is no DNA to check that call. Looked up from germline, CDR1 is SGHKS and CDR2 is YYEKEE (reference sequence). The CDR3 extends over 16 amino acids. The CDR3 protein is CASSSTGTDMYDEQFF.

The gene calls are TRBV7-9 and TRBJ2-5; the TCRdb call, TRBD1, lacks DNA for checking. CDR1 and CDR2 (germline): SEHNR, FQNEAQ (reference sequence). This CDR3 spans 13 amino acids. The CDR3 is CASSRTGLETQYF.

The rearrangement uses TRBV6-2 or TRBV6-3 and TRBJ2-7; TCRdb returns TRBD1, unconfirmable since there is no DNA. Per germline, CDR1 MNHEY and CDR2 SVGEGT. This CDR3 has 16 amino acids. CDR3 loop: CASSPPPGSFFYEQYF.

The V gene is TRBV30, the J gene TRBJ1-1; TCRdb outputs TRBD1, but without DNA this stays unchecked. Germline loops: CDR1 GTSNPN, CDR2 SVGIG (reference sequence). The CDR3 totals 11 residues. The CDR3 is CGQGVGTEAFF.

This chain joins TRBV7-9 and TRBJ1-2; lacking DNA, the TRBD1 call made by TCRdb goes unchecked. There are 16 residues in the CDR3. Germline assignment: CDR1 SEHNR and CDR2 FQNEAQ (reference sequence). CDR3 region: CANSPSPGQGNYGYTF. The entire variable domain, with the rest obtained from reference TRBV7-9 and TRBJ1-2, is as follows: DTGVSQNPRHKITKRGQNVTFRCDPISEHNRLYWYRQTLGQGPEFLTYFQNEAQLEKSRLLSDRFSAERPKGSFSTLEIQRTEQGDSAMYLCANSPSPGQGNYGYTFGSGTRLTVV.

The CDR3 region is CASSLASGGNEKLFF. The rearrangement links TRBV5-1 to TRBJ1-4; TCRdb's D gene call, TRBD1, goes unchecked for lack of DNA. This CDR3 contains 15 residues. CDR1 is SGHRS and CDR2 is YFSETQ in the germline V gene.

CDR3 loop: CSAEGPGQHTEAFF. The V call is TRBV20-1, the J call TRBJ1-1; absent DNA, TCRdb's TRBD1 call cannot be checked. CDR3 size: 14 residues. Germline CDR1 reads DFQATT; CDR2 reads SNEGSKA (reference sequence).

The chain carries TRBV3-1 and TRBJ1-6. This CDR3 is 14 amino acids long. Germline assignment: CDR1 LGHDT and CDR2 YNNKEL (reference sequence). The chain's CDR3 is CASSPSFGTGPLHF.

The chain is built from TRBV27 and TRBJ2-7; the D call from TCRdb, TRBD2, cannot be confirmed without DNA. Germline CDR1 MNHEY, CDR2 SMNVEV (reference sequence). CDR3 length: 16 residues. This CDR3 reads CASSLTSGGLSYEQYF.